This TCR beta chain was recovered during a study of CD4 T cells in relation to SARS-CoV-2 and coronaviruses. CD4+ T cells from unexposed donors were obtained before the COVID-19 pandemic (2011-2018). CD4+ T cells were isolated from the cells after about nine days of culture. The method was immunoSEQ multiplex PCR; TCRdb's version includes in-frame clones alone and lacks a portion of them. The sample consists of 20,000 to 25,000 clones, about three quarters of them appearing once. Details on this clone: Its antigen remains unidentified.

CDR1 is MNHEY, CDR2 SVGAGI, per germline. The J segment lost 6 bases and the V segment lost 7 bases, leaving 7 bases of the junction unmatched. This CDR3 comprises 13 residues. Material for sequencing was CD4+ T cells from PBMCs, cultured in vitro. The chain joins TRBV6-5 to TRBJ2-7; 9 bases agree with TRBD1. The source is a human donor in good health. CDR3 in amino acids: CASNWDRAGEQYF. DNA of the CDR3: TGTGCCAGCAACTGGGACAGGGCTGGCGAGCAGTACTTC.